This entry is about one TCR beta chain. Its antigen is not known. Before the COVID-19 pandemic, during about 2010-2018, CD4+ T cells were taken from unexposed donors. After approximately 10 days of culture, CD4+ T cells were isolated. Sequencing used immunoSEQ multiplex PCR; TCRdb keeps in-frame clones, though not all of them. The top ten hold around 14% of the sample, which has under 20,000 clones, 60% to 80% seen once. These data are taken from a study of CD4 T cells in relation to SARS-CoV-2 and coronaviruses. Study details: ViraFEST: approximately eleven-day antigen culture of PBMCs, then TCR beta CDR3 sequencing.

Trimming cost V 5 bases and J 4 bases, with 11 bases left between them. There are 13 residues in the CDR3. Looked up from germline, CDR1 is LNHDA and CDR2 is SQIVND (reference sequence). This sequence originates from a human donor in good health. Sequencing was done on a sample of CD4+ T cells from PBMCs, cultured in vitro. The chain recombines TRBV19 with TRBJ1-1; perhaps TRBD1 as D (6 bases). The CDR3 DNA reads TGTGCCAGTAGTGTACAGGGTCCCACTGAAGCTTTCTTT. It yields the protein CASSVQGPTEAFF.